This T cell receptor (beta chain) was recovered during a study of cytomegalovirus exposure and HLA in healthy donors. This clone was found a few times. The germline CDR1 and CDR2 sequences are SGHNT and YENEEA. The trim removed 0 bases at V and 2 bases at J, leaving 3 bases unmatched. CDR3 length: 18 residues. The PCR made use of 60 Vbeta and 13 Jbeta primers. Clones were read by immunoSEQ multiplex PCR, and TCRdb kept only the in-frame ones, dropping some. This sample has roughly 140,000 clones, with roughly 80% found just once. Input material: PBMCs. The TCR sequence derives from a middle-aged man in good health and CMV-seropositive. This chain uses TRBV11-3 with TRBJ2-3, with 15 bases that match TRBD2. For the CDR3, the DNA is TGTGCCAGCAGCTTAGAAGGGACTAGCGGGGGGATCACAGATACGCAGTATTTT. The encoded protein is CASSLEGTSGGITDTQYF.